The source of this TCR beta chain is a study of T cells in Graves' hyperthyroidism and ophthalmopathy. This clonotype occurred many times. TCR beta CDR3 regions were amplified from RNA transcripts. The HTBI primer set drove a first-round RT-PCR of the TCR CDR3. TCRdb recomputed calls from the multiplex PCR reads with MiXCR, one row per CDR3 protein. The sample consists of approximately 360,000 distinct CDR3 sequences, 15% to 19% of them appearing once. Clinical symptoms, serum thyroxine and TRAb, thyroid ultrasound and orbital computed tomography were used for the diagnoses. V lost 3 bases and J lost 0; bases outside the gene matches: 5. This CDR3 region has 16 residues. The germline V gene has CDR1 MDHEN and CDR2 SYDVKM.

This TCR came from a woman aged 18-29 years with Graves' hyperthyroidism that later progressed to Graves' ophthalmopathy. The sample taken for sequencing was blood. The chain is built from TRBV28 and TRBJ2-7; 10 bases are shared with TRBD2. The DNA of the CDR3 is TGTGCCAGCAGTTTCCTAAGCGGGAGGGTCTCCTACGAGCAGTACTTC. Protein: CASSFLSGRVSYEQYF.